Shown below are 12 T cell receptor beta chains from a single sample sequenced in a study of regulatory T cells in long-lasting Graves disease. The time point is: persistent/refractory GD, antithyroid drugs over 5 years with positive TRAb. The TCR library used RNA extracted from PBMCs. Building the TCR beta libraries relied on iRepertoire HTBI primers, and CDR3 regions underwent Arm-PCR. TCRdb re-derived calls from the multiplex PCR reads in MiXCR, one entry per CDR3 protein. In the table there are under 500,000 distinct CDR3 sequences, about a fifth of which are singletons. The specimen comprised peripheral blood mononuclear cells (PBMCs), sampled when the disease was refractory, from a patient treated with antithyroid drugs. The receptors here all came from a female donor with Graves disease.

CDR3 residues: CASSSAWNTEAFF. The CDR3 DNA reads TGTGCCAGCAGTTCAGCCTGGAACACTGAAGCTTTCTTT. This chain links TRBV6-5 with TRBJ1-1; D is undetermined. The V end was cut by 4 bases, the J end by 1 base, with 7 bases between. This CDR3 spans 13 amino acids. Germline V gene data show CDR1 as MNHEY and CDR2 as SVGAGI.

The chain links TRBV30 to TRBJ1-4; D remains ambiguous. Germline V gene data show CDR1 as GTSNPN and CDR2 as SVGIG (reference sequence). Trimming cost V 5 bases and J 4 bases, with 23 bases left between them. The CDR3 loop spans 17 amino acids. CDR3: CAWDPGSGLGYNEKLFF. The CDR3 DNA reads as TGTGCCTGGGACCCCGGGTCAGGATTGGGTTATAATGAAAAACTGTTTTTT.

This clonotype was seen a few times. V gene TRBV4-1 combines with J gene TRBJ1-2; tentatively, D is TRBD1 (5 bases). The V end was cut by 4 bases, the J end by 8 bases, with 20 bases between. The CDR3 is 15 residues long. CDR1 and CDR2 (germline): MGHRA, YSYEKL. DNA for the CDR3: TGCGCCAGCAGCCCCACACTTGGGGGGAGTGGGGGCTACACCTTC. This encodes CASSPTLGGSGGYTF.

V is TRBV20-1 and J is TRBJ1-6; D call uncertain. CDR1 and CDR2 (germline): DFQATT, SNEGSKA (reference sequence). V was clipped by 0 bases and J by 7 bases, with 13 bases between them. The CDR3 contains 15 residues. The CDR3 sequence is CSARDALGTNSPLHF. The CDR3 nucleotides read TGCAGTGCTAGAGATGCCCTGGGCACGAATTCACCCCTCCACTTT.

At least ten counts were recorded for this clonotype. The V call is TRBV24-1, the J call TRBJ2-5; 13 bases line up with TRBD2. CDR3 length: 15 amino acids. With 8 bases clipped from V and 4 bases from J, the junction kept 6 bases outside the gene matches. CDR1 is KGHDR and CDR2 is SFDVKD in the germline V gene. DNA for the CDR3: TGTGCCACCAAATCCGGGACTAGCGGGATAGAGACCCAGTACTTC. As protein: CATKSGTSGIETQYF.

With regard to this clonotype: A read error is possible here, since a much larger clone lies one base away. This chain links TRBV6-2 or TRBV6-3 with TRBJ1-1, with D uncertain. This CDR3 is 13 amino acids long. Germline lookup yields CDR1 MNHEY and CDR2 SVGEGT. The CDR3 sequence is CASTELRRTGAFF. DNA for the CDR3: TGTGCCAGCACAGAACTTCGGAGGACTGGAGCTTTCTTT.

This chain uses TRBV7-9 with TRBJ2-1; 7 positions agree with TRBD2. The CDR3 has 15 residues. Germline-derived CDR1 and CDR2 are SEHNR and FQNEAQ (reference sequence). The V segment lost 5 bases and the J segment 6 bases; nucleotides outside the gene matches: 10. CDR3 sequence: CASSPLGAGINEQFF. The DNA for the CDR3 is TGTGCCAGCAGCCCGTTGGGAGCGGGGATCAATGAGCAGTTCTTC.

This clonotype has ten or more counts. V gene TRBV28 combines with J gene TRBJ2-7; possible D gene TRBD1, 6 bases. In germline, CDR1 is MDHEN, CDR2 SYDVKM. The V end lost 6 bases, the J end lost 0 bases, and 9 bases lay between the germline ends. This CDR3 is built from 13 residues. The CDR3, as DNA: TGTGCCAGCAGAACAGGGATCTCCTACGAGCAGTACTTC. Translated, it gives CASRTGISYEQYF.

This clonotype was recorded at least ten times. V is TRBV28 and J is TRBJ2-7, with TRBD2 as a possible D gene (5 bases). V was clipped by 3 bases and J by 5 bases, with 14 bases between them. The CDR3 runs 14 residues. Germline lookup yields CDR1 MDHEN and CDR2 SYDVKM. The DNA of the CDR3 is TGTGCCAGCAGTTTGATAGCGTTTGTCCACGAGCAGTACTTC. Amino acid sequence: CASSLIAFVHEQYF.

This clonotype was seen ten or more times. For the CDR3, the DNA is TGTGCCAGCTCACCACCGAGGAACCGCAATCAGCCCCAGCATTTT. Its translation is CASSPPRNRNQPQHF. The chain employs TRBV18 and TRBJ1-5; D ambiguous. The CDR3 is made up of 15 amino acids. The ends were cut back, 0 bases at V and 2 bases at J, with 8 bases in the middle. CDR1 and CDR2 (germline): KGHSH, LQKENI.

The table lists this clonotype with a few counts. The V gene is TRBV20-1, the J gene TRBJ1-1; D is ambiguous. Germline V lookup: CDR1 DFQATT, CDR2 SNEGSKA (reference sequence). The CDR3 has 11 residues. Between the trimmed V and J ends, which lost 3 bases and 3 bases, there was a span of 5 bases. The CDR3, as DNA: TGCAGTGCTAGCAAAGACACTGAAGCTTTCTTT. Protein: CSASKDTEAFF.

This clonotype was recorded at least ten times. The rearrangement links TRBV20-1 to TRBJ2-7; 9 bases line up with TRBD2. In germline, CDR1 is DFQATT, CDR2 SNEGSKA (reference sequence). This CDR3 has 14 amino acids. DNA for the CDR3: TGCAGCCATCCACTTAGCGGGAGCTCCTACGAGCAGTACTTC. The encoded protein is CSHPLSGSSYEQYF.